The 27 T cell receptor beta chains presented below share a single source sample, sequenced in a study of blood T cell repertoires in COVID-19. Profiled with immunoSEQ multiplex PCR; TCRdb holds only in-frame clones, not every one. The data hold fewer than 65,000 clones, with 70% to 85% observed a single time. Specimen: peripheral blood. Receptor source: a man aged 60 to 75 with acute or convalescent COVID-19.

The V and J genes are TRBV27 and TRBJ1-4; TRBD1 is a possible D gene (6 bases). V lost 8 bases and J lost 8, with 15 bases in between. Per germline, CDR1 MNHEY and CDR2 SMNVEV (reference sequence). The CDR3 has 13 amino acids. The CDR3 nucleotides read TGTGCCAGCCAGGGGATCCTCGGGGAAAAACTGTTTTTT. It yields the protein CASQGILGEKLFF.

This rearrangement joins TRBV4-1 to TRBJ2-3; D call uncertain. Trimming took off 0 bases at V and 6 bases at J, with 7 bases between the two ends. The germline CDR1 and CDR2 sequences are MGHRA and YSYEKL. The CDR3 runs 13 residues. The CDR3 is CASSQDGRDTQYF. CDR3 bases: TGCGCCAGCAGCCAAGATGGCAGGGATACGCAGTATTTT.

This clone was seen once. The chain carries TRBV4-2 and TRBJ2-3; 8 bases map to TRBD2. Trimming cost V 1 base and J 6 bases; bases outside gene matches: 9. The CDR3 spans 16 residues. The germline gives CDR1 LGHNA, CDR2 YNFKEQ. This CDR3 reads CASSQVGTPGGDTQYF. In DNA form, the CDR3 reads TGTGCCAGCAGCCAAGTAGGGACTCCGGGGGGGGATACGCAGTATTTT.

The V call is TRBV29-1, the J call TRBJ1-1, with D uncertain. The CDR3 contains 12 residues. V was shortened by 7 bases and J by 0 bases, with 9 bases between the two germline ends. Germline CDR1 is SQVTM and CDR2 is ANQGSEA. CDR3 sequence reads: CSAGQMNTEAFF. CDR3 nucleotides: TGCAGCGCGGGCCAGATGAACACTGAAGCTTTCTTT.

The CDR3 spells CASSFSSNYGYTF. In DNA form, the CDR3 reads TGTGCCAGCAGTTTTTCTTCCAACTATGGCTACACCTTC. This chain uses TRBV28 with TRBJ1-2; D remains ambiguous. The CDR3 spans 13 residues. Germline V gene lookup returns CDR1 MDHEN and CDR2 SYDVKM. V dropped 3 bases and J dropped 2 bases, with 7 bases sitting between them.

The chain combines TRBV5-1 with TRBJ1-2, with 9 bases that match TRBD1. This CDR3 has 16 residues. Germline CDR1 and CDR2: SGHRS and YFSETQ. J was trimmed by 8 bases and V by 8 bases; bases with no gene match: 19. The DNA of the CDR3 is TGCGCCAGTTCCTCGGGACAGGGAAAGGCCCTGGACGGCTACACCTTC. Its protein product is CASSSGQGKALDGYTF.

This clone has more than one count but fewer than ten. The CDR3 reads CASSLGAGGVYEQYF. The DNA of the CDR3 is TGTGCCAGCAGCTTAGGGGCAGGGGGTGTCTACGAGCAGTACTTC. The V gene is TRBV13, the J gene TRBJ2-7; 7 nucleotides line up with TRBD1. CDR3 length equals 15 residues. The V gene end was trimmed by 0 bases and the J gene end by 3 bases; junction bases not matched to a gene: 5. CDR1 and CDR2 (germline): PRHDT, FYEKMQ (reference sequence).

This chain links TRBV5-1 with TRBJ2-5; 7 bases align to TRBD1. Germline CDR1 is SGHRS and CDR2 is YFSETQ. V lost 3 bases and J lost 3; bases outside the gene matches: 14. The CDR3 runs to 17 residues. In DNA form, the CDR3 reads TGCGCCAGCAGCTCCAGGCGCGGACAGGAGAGAGAAGAGACCCAGTACTTC. Amino acids: CASSSRRGQEREETQYF. Filled out from reference TRBV5-1 and TRBJ2-5, the complete variable domain reads KAGVTQTPRYLIKTRGQQVTLSCSPISGHRSVSWYQQTPGQGLQFLFEYFSETQRNKGNFPGRFSGRQFSNSRSEMNVSTLELGDSALYLCASSSRRGQEREETQYFGPGTRLLVL.

V gene TRBV15 combines with J gene TRBJ2-5; possibly TRBD1 for D (6 bases). V lost 5 bases to trimming and J lost 6 bases, with 13 bases between them. CDR3 length: 13 amino acids. Germline V CDR1 and CDR2: LNHNV, YYDKDF (reference sequence). The chain's CDR3 is CATSELGGQTQYF. The CDR3 coding sequence is TGTGCCACCAGCGAACTAGGGGGACAGACCCAGTACTTC.

The chain has TRBV5-1 and TRBJ2-1, with TRBD2 identical over 11 bases. Losses at the gene ends were 1 base for V and 4 bases for J; bases not matched to a gene: 7. Germline CDR1 is SGHRS and CDR2 is YFSETQ. The CDR3 runs to 17 residues. The CDR3, as DNA: TGCGCCAGCAGCTTGACACTAGCGGGGGCCGGGTACAATGAGCAGTTCTTC. As protein: CASSLTLAGAGYNEQFF.

This clone has just one count. The chain links TRBV10-3 to TRBJ2-1, with D uncertain. V lost 8 bases and J lost 5, with 19 bases in between. Germline-derived CDR1 and CDR2 are ENHRY and SYGVKD. This CDR3 is built from 15 residues. DNA for the CDR3: TGTGCCATCGGTTCACCTCAGGCCTCGGACAATGAGCAGTTCTTC. Translating it yields CAIGSPQASDNEQFF.

The chain is built from TRBV7-8 and TRBJ1-3; no clear D gene. The V gene's germline CDR1 is SGHVS and CDR2 FQNEAQ. The CDR3 runs to 14 residues. V was trimmed by 5 bases and J by 0 bases, leaving 8 bases between them. The CDR3 DNA reads TGTGCCAGCAGCCCCCGTAGCTCTGGAAACACCATATATTTT. Residues: CASSPRSSGNTIYF.

CDR3 DNA: TGCAGCGTTTCGCCCCAAGGGGGCAGAACCGGGGAGCTGTTTTTT. Its translation is CSVSPQGGRTGELFF. V usage is TRBV29-1 and J usage is TRBJ2-2; the match to TRBD1 covers 7 bases. J lost 5 bases, V lost 5 bases, and 11 bases had no gene match. Germline-derived CDR1 and CDR2 are SQVTM and ANQGSEA. The CDR3 consists of 15 residues.

The chain joins TRBV18 to TRBJ1-3, with 9 bases identical to TRBD1. The CDR3 has 16 residues. Per germline, CDR1 KGHSH and CDR2 LQKENI. The J segment lost 0 bases and the V segment lost 4 bases, leaving 4 bases of the junction unmatched. CDR3 in amino acids: CASSLGTGNSGNTIYF. CDR3 in DNA: TGTGCCAGCTCACTTGGGACAGGGAACTCTGGAAACACCATATATTTT.

This sequence joins TRBV7-9 and TRBJ2-3, with TRBD1 matching over 8 bases. The junction had 5 bases not matched to a gene; V was cut back by 5 bases and J by 4 bases. CDR1 SEHNR and CDR2 FQNEAQ come from the germline V gene (reference sequence). CDR3 length equals 14 residues. As DNA, the CDR3 is TGTGCCAGCAGCGGACAGGGCTCTTCAGATACGCAGTATTTT. Translation gives CASSGQGSSDTQYF.

By frequency in the sample, this clone is medium-sized. CDR3: CASSYSNSPLHF. CDR3 coding DNA: TGTGCCAGCAGCTATAGCAATTCACCCCTCCACTTT. The chain has TRBV7-9 and TRBJ1-6; D gene ambiguous. Trimming stripped 4 bases from V and 7 bases from J, with 5 bases between. The CDR3 is made up of 12 amino acids. Germline V CDR1 and CDR2: SEHNR, FQNEAQ (reference sequence).

The sample holds a few counts of this clone. The J gene is TRBJ2-2, the V gene TRBV12-5, with no clear D. Germline V gives CDR1 LGHNT, CDR2 FRNRAP. CDR3 length equals 14 residues. V was shortened by 2 bases and J by 4 bases, with 8 bases between the two germline ends. Here the CDR3 reads CASGLRYSTGELFF. In DNA, the CDR3 is TGTGCTAGTGGTTTGAGGTACAGCACCGGGGAGCTGTTTTTT. Looking up the rest from reference TRBV12-5 and TRBJ2-2 gives the full variable domain: DARVTQTPRHKVTEMGQEVTMRCQPILGHNTVFWYRQTMMQGLELLAYFRNRAPLDDSGMPKDRFSAEMPDATLATLKIQPSEPRDSAVYFCASGLRYSTGELFFGEGSRLTVL.

This chain links TRBV6-2 or TRBV6-3 with TRBJ1-2; TRBD1 is a possible D gene (5 bases). V lost 0 bases to trimming and J lost 7 bases, with 6 bases between them. This CDR3 is built from 12 residues. CDR1 and CDR2 (germline): MNHEY, SVGEGT. Here the CDR3 reads CASSYSQGGYTF. CDR3 nucleotides: TGTGCCAGCAGTTACTCGCAGGGTGGCTACACCTTC.

The V gene is TRBV29-1, the J gene TRBJ1-2; D may be TRBD1 (6 bases). The ends were cut back, 4 bases at V and 4 bases at J, with 16 bases in the middle. The germline CDR1 and CDR2 sequences are SQVTM and ANQGSEA. The CDR3 has 14 amino acids. CDR3 protein: CSVVSGTPPYGYTF. The CDR3 DNA sequence: TGCAGCGTTGTCTCCGGGACACCTCCCTATGGCTACACCTTC.

This chain joins TRBV7-2 and TRBJ1-5, with 9 nucleotides matching TRBD1. Unmatched junction bases numbered 3, after V lost 4 bases and J lost 5 bases. Germline V gives CDR1 SGHTA, CDR2 FQGNSA. The CDR3 is 14 residues long. The DNA of the CDR3 is TGTGCCAGCAGCTGGGACAGGGAAGATCAGCCCCAGCATTTT. Translated, it gives CASSWDREDQPQHF. Looking up the rest from reference TRBV7-2 and TRBJ1-5 gives the full variable domain: GAGVSQSPSNKVTEKGKDVELRCDPISGHTALYWYRQSLGQGLEFLIYFQGNSAPDKSGLPSDRFSAERTGGSVSTLTIQRTQQEDSAVYLCASSWDREDQPQHFGDGTRLSIL.

This clone was seen only a few times. The V and J genes are TRBV2 and TRBJ1-2; possibly TRBD1 for D (5 bases). V was pared by 4 bases and J by 6 bases, with 18 bases between. This CDR3 is built from 15 residues. Germline V gene lookup returns CDR1 SNHLY and CDR2 FYNNEI. The CDR3 DNA sequence: TGTGCCAGCAGTGTGAAGACAGACCTTAGTGATGGCTACACCTTC. It yields the protein CASSVKTDLSDGYTF.

This chain connects TRBV5-1 to TRBJ2-1; D is perhaps TRBD2 (6 bases). The germline V gene has CDR1 SGHRS and CDR2 YFSETQ. V was pared by 3 bases and J by 5 bases, with 15 bases between. This CDR3 spans 15 amino acids. The CDR3 DNA reads as TGCGCCAGCAGCTCCGGGACTTTAAGAAACAATGAGCAGTTCTTC. Translation gives CASSSGTLRNNEQFF.

This clone occurred once. The V gene is TRBV7-2, the J gene TRBJ2-5; 9 nucleotides line up with TRBD1. CDR1 and CDR2 from the germline V gene are SGHTA and FQGNSA. Unmatched junction bases numbered 9, after V lost 5 bases and J lost 5 bases. This CDR3 contains 15 residues. The chain's CDR3 is CASSLIGQGRETQYF. The CDR3 coding sequence is TGTGCCAGCAGCCTTATCGGACAGGGGAGGGAGACCCAGTACTTC.

The gene calls are TRBV4-2 and TRBJ2-2; the D gene is possibly TRBD2 (5 bases). CDR1 is LGHNA and CDR2 is YNFKEQ in the germline V gene. V lost 0 bases and J 0 bases, leaving 5 bases between the germline ends. This CDR3 spans 15 amino acids. CDR3 in amino acids: CASSQDGANTGELFF. CDR3 in DNA: TGTGCCAGCAGCCAAGACGGGGCGAACACCGGGGAGCTGTTTTTT.

The J gene is TRBJ1-3, the V gene TRBV5-8, with no clear D. Per the germline V gene, CDR1 is SGHTS and CDR2 is YDEGEE. CDR3 length equals 13 residues. Deletions cut 0 bases from V and 4 bases from J, with 5 bases between. CDR3 sequence: CASSLGPGNTIYF. CDR3 nucleotide sequence: TGTGCCAGCAGCTTGGGGCCCGGAAACACCATATATTTT. The variable domain in full, with the rest retrieved from reference TRBV5-8 and TRBJ1-3, is EAGVTQSPTHLIKTRGQQATLRCSPISGHTSVYWYQQALGLGLQFLLWYDEGEERNRGNFPPRFSGRQFPNYSSELNVNALELEDSALYLCASSLGPGNTIYFGEGSWLTVV.

CDR3 sequence: CASTFTGTVAGGYTF. CDR3 sequence (DNA): TGTGCCAGCACCTTCACAGGGACGGTGGCAGGTGGCTACACCTTC. The chain links TRBV2 to TRBJ1-2, with D perhaps TRBD1 (6 bases). V was clipped by 7 bases and J by 7 bases, with 22 bases between them. Germline CDR1 and CDR2: SNHLY and FYNNEI. This CDR3 has 15 amino acids.

The genes are TRBV4-2 and TRBJ2-6; D is perhaps TRBD2 (6 bases). The CDR3 has 15 amino acids. CDR1 is LGHNA, CDR2 YNFKEQ, per germline. Trimming cost V 3 bases and J 5 bases, with 11 bases left between them. CDR3 region: CASSQDYSRANVLTF. CDR3 coding DNA: TGTGCCAGCAGCCAGGACTATTCCAGGGCCAACGTCCTGACTTTC.